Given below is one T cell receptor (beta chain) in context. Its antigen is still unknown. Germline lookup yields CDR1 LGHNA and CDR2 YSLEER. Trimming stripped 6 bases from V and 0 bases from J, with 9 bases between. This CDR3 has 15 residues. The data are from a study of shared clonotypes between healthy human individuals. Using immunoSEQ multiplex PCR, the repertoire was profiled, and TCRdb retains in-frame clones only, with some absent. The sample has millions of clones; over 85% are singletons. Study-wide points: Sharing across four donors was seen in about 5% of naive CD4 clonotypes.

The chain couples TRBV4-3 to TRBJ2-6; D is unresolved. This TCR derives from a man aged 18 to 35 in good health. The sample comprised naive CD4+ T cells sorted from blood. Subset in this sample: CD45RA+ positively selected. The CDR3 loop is CASSPQLSGANVLTF. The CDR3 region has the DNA TGCGCCAGCAGTCCCCAGCTCTCTGGGGCCAACGTCCTGACTTTC.